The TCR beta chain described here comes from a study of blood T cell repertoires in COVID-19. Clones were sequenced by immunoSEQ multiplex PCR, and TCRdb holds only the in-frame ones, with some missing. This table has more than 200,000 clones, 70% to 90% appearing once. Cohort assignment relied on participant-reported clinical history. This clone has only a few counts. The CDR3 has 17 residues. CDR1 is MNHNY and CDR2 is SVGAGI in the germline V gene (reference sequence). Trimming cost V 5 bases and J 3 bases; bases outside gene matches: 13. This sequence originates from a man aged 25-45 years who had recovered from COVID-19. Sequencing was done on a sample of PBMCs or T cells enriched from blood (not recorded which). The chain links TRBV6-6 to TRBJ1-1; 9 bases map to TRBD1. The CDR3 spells CASSPFWVTGGDTEAFF. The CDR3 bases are TGTGCCAGCAGTCCCTTTTGGGTGACAGGGGGGGACACTGAAGCTTTCTTT.